The sequence of this T cell receptor beta chain was determined in a study of T cell responses to AZD1222 COVID-19 vaccine. Germline V gene sequence: CDR1 KGHSH, CDR2 LQKENI. The CDR3 has 17 residues. Details on this clone: A junction boundary mismatches the germline segment, possibly from a read error.

The protocol was immunoSEQ multiplex PCR, while the TCRdb copy is restricted to in-frame clones and leaves out a portion. The repertoire consists of about 120,000 clones, with more than 70% occurring once and the leading ten covering 4.5% to 5%. This TCR was sampled from an adult in good health. The gene calls are TRBV18 and TRBJ1-5; possible D gene TRBD1, 5 bases. The source material was peripheral blood, sampled on day 0 of AZD1222 vaccination. CDR3 in amino acids: CASSPPGRVVGNQPRHF. The CDR3, as DNA: TGTGCCAGCTCACCACCCGGCAGGGTTGTAGGCAATCAGCCCCGGCATTTT.